The entry below gives a single T cell receptor (beta chain) sequence along with its context. Its target is unknown. The source of the sample is a study of vaccination effects on CD4 cells after COVID-19. Across the study: The cohort was immunized with two doses of either the BNT162b2 or mRNA-1273 vaccine.

Generated by immunoSEQ multiplex PCR, the TCRdb table keeps only in-frame clones and is missing some. The sample consists of tens of thousands of clones, more than 70% of them appearing once. Germline loops: CDR1 MNHEY, CDR2 SVGAGI. This CDR3 comprises 14 residues. Between the trimmed V and J ends, which lost 6 bases and 10 bases, there was a span of 20 bases. With the ViraFEST assay, the study expanded antigen-specific CD4+ T cells using viral peptide pools, then sequenced them. Culture proceeded for about ten days, and CD4+ T cells were then isolated. All vaccine recipients tested negative for nucleocapsid antibodies and had never contracted SARS-CoV-2 infection.

The material sequenced was CD4+ T cells from PBMCs cultured with HCoV-NL63 spike peptides, taken before COVID-19 vaccination. The TCR sequence derives from a human donor who received a COVID-19 vaccine. The rearrangement links TRBV6-5 to TRBJ2-3; tentative D call: TRBD2 (6 bases). The CDR3 sequence is CASRHPNSPGAQYF. The CDR3 DNA is TGTGCCAGCAGGCACCCCAACTCCCCGGGGGCGCAGTATTTT.